This entry lists 3 T cell receptor beta chains sequenced from one sample in a study of CD8+CD57+ T cells in acquired aplastic anemia. Genomic DNA was employed as the template in profiling TCR beta VDJ and CDR3. TCRdb re-called the reads with MiXCR, one entry per CDR3 protein. The table lists approximately 200,000 distinct CDR3 sequences, about half of them singletons, with about 20% in the top ten. Patients selected for sequencing had displayed CD8+CD57+ cell expansion by flow cytometry. Source material: sorted CD4+, CD8+, or CD8+CD57+ T cells (not recorded which) from PBMCs. Every receptor here comes from a human donor with aplastic anemia.

This clonotype was seen only a few times. The chain recombines TRBV15 with TRBJ2-7; D possibly uses TRBD1 or TRBD2 (5 bases each). V dropped 0 bases and J dropped 6 bases, with 15 bases sitting between them. CDR1 is LNHNV, CDR2 YYDKDF, per germline (reference sequence). This CDR3 comprises 15 residues. CDR3 in amino acids: CATSRDGRELREQYF. The CDR3 DNA is TGTGCCACCAGCAGAGATGGCAGGGAGCTGCGCGAGCAGTACTTC.

On this clonotype itself: A read error may be the cause here, since a much bigger clone is one base away. The chain couples TRBV14 to TRBJ1-2, with D unresolved. Trimming took off 0 bases at V and 10 bases at J, with 12 bases between the two ends. The CDR3 totals 13 residues. The V gene's germline CDR1 is SGHDN and CDR2 FVKESK. CDR3 coding DNA: TGTGCCAGCAGCCAAGATGCTGGGTTCGACTACACCTTC. This translates into CASSQDAGFDYTF.

The genes are TRBV10-3 and TRBJ2-7; TRBD2 is a possible D gene (5 bases). The CDR3 length is 13 residues. Germline loops: CDR1 ENHRY, CDR2 SYGVKD. The V end lost 7 bases, the J end lost 5 bases, and 15 bases lay between the germline ends. The CDR3 here is CAIKDRLRDEQYF. CDR3 DNA sequence: TGTGCCATCAAGGACCGACTGAGGGACGAGCAGTACTTC.